This TCR beta chain was profiled in a study of shared clonotypes between healthy human individuals. Some clones are missing from TCRdb's copy, which holds only in-frame ones; the method was immunoSEQ multiplex PCR. This table holds more than 2,000,000 clones, roughly 93% found once. Broader study findings: Naive subsets generally had larger estimated richness than memory subsets. Collection of samples was limited to blood; tissue repertoires likely differ.

V was shortened by 7 bases and J by 2 bases, with 9 bases between the two germline ends. The CDR3 has 12 amino acids. CDR1 and CDR2 from the germline V gene are SGHNT and YYREEE (reference sequence). With respect to this clone: Its antigen is undetermined.

Sequencing input: naive CD4+ T cells from PBMCs. Indicated subset: CD45RA+ positively selected. This TCR was sampled from a man aged 18 to 30 in good health. Some clones in this sample may be carry-over from other donors' samples. V usage is TRBV5-4 and J usage is TRBJ2-5, with D unclear. The CDR3 protein is CASHTQQETQYF. CDR3 in DNA: TGTGCCAGCCATACACAGCAAGAGACCCAGTACTTC.